This is a list of T cell receptor beta chains from one sample in a study of blood T cell repertoires in COVID-19. Profiled with immunoSEQ multiplex PCR; TCRdb holds only in-frame clones, not every one. The table shows more than 250,000 clones, with 80% to 95% occurring only once. Sequencing used PBMCs or T cells enriched from blood (not recorded which). All receptors come from a woman in her 30s who had recovered from COVID-19. Each CDR3 is given without its conserved first and last residue.

TRBV27	ASRVAPESHNEQF
TRBV19	AISTSGNTGELF
TRBV7-2	ASSLGRNTEAF
TRBV19	ASSIFDGDYEQY
TRBV5-1	ASSLGRVGGTQY
TRBV30	AWMPSNEQF
TRBV15	ATSGAGGHTQY
TRBV7-9	ASSLRTGGEQY
TRBV7-2	ASSSNQGGRAEAF
TRBV4-1	ASSQGGHQNTEAF
TRBV9	ASSVRGGDQPQH
TRBV28	ASRTPGTGVDGYT
TRBV11-2	ASSLESGFNNEQF
TRBV28	ASITNAGFNQPQH
TRBV9	ASSLTSGTDTQY
TRBV7-3	ASRGPGHTTDTQY
TRBV18	ASSPGTDSNQPQH
TRBV5-6	ASSYPSSYEQY
TRBV9	ASSVAGGPYNEQF
TRBV7-9	ASTPRGPVTDTQY
TRBV7-9	ASSPTTGGYEQF
TRBV14	ASSPRGLAGFYEQY
TRBV30	AWSVQGKGSPLH
TRBV2	ASTSYDEQF
TRBV11-1	ASSLRQGLVYEQY
TRBV28	ASSLYSDSWGNQPQH
TRBV24-1	ATSDELRRTNTGELF
TRBV6-5	ASSSSYTRENGYT
TRBV28	ASSSTTGRVGYEQY
TRBV7-2	ASSSEIAGGNTQY
TRBV21-1	ASSPQREGGFPHPQH
TRBV2	ASSEAGGIGNTIY
TRBV12-3/TRBV12-4	ASSPGQSGELF
TRBV30	AWSVLEGHGYT
TRBV2	ASRDRVLYEQY
TRBV19	ASSIRRAMGMNTEAF
TRBV5-4	ASSQSPGGNQPQH
TRBV11-3	ASSSRLWAQTTYEQY
TRBV28	ASSEPVGGGFEDTQY
TRBV5-6	ASSLTTSGVGETQY
TRBV21-1	ASWEWTRYNEQF
TRBV28	AVWQGANEQY
TRBV27	ASSWTGAHQPQH
TRBV11-2	ASSTGVDTEAF
TRBV6-2/TRBV6-3	ASSSQGGYT
TRBV28	ASSSFGTAGIGYT
TRBV28	ASSLRAGRSRNTIY
TRBV28	ASSWGGSGTFSGELF
TRBV11-2	ASSPLAGGLIDTQY
TRBV2	ASSSGTTTYELY